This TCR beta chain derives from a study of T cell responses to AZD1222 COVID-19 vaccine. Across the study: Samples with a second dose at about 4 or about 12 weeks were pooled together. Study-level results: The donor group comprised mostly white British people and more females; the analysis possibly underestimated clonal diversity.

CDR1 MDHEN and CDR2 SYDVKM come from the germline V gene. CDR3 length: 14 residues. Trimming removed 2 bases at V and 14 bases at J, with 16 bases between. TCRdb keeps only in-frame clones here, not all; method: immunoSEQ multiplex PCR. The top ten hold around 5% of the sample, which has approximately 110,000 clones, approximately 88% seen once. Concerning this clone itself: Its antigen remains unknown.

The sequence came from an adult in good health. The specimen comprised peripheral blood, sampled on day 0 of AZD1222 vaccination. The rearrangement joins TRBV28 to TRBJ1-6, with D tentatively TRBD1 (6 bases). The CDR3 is CASSLTTGSGALHF. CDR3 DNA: TGTGCCAGCAGTTTAACCACAGGGTCGGGGGCCCTCCACTTT. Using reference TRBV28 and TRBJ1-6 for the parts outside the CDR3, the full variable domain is DVKVTQSSRYLVKRTGEKVFLECVQDMDHENMFWYRQDPGLGLRLIYFSYDVKMKEKGDIPEGYSVSREKKERFSLILESASTNQTSMYLCASSLTTGSGALHFGNGTRLTVT.